This entry lists 2 T cell receptor beta chains sequenced from one sample in a study of cytomegalovirus exposure and HLA in healthy donors. The PCR ran on 60 Vbeta and 13 Jbeta primers. The assay was immunoSEQ multiplex PCR, and TCRdb's table has in-frame clones only and misses some. There are 120,000 or so clones in the sample; over 65% occur only once, and 3.4% lies in the top ten. The sequenced sample was PBMCs. The receptor source for this set is a man aged 25 to 40 in good health and CMV-seronegative.

This clone was found a few times. The rearrangement uses TRBV4-2 and TRBJ1-2; no clear D. Germline values: CDR1 LGHNA, CDR2 YNFKEQ. The CDR3 has 14 amino acids. The V and J ends lost 0 bases and 8 bases respectively, with 13 bases between them. CDR3 DNA: TGTGCCAGCAGCCAAGACGGTCCCGGAGGAGGCTACACCTTC. Its protein is CASSQDGPGGGYTF.

The chain joins TRBV29-1 to TRBJ2-7, with 9 bases fitting TRBD2. The CDR3 loop spans 13 amino acids. The V gene end was trimmed by 8 bases and the J gene end by 4 bases; junction bases not matched to a gene: 9. Germline values: CDR1 SQVTM, CDR2 ANQGSEA. In DNA, the CDR3 is TGCAGCTTCTACGGGACTAGCCGGTACGAGCAGTACTTC. Translation gives CSFYGTSRYEQYF.